This T cell receptor beta chain came from a study of blood T cell repertoires in COVID-19. Study overall: COVID-19 samples collected from the United States, Italy and Spain covered acute and convalescent phases. From T cells, B-cell-depleted T cells, or PBMCs came the material, which was cDNA or gDNA.

Repertoires were generated with immunoSEQ multiplex PCR, while TCRdb's copy carries only in-frame clones and drops some. Here the sample spans more than 150,000 clones, 86% being singletons. Germline trimming cut 3 bases from V and 3 bases from J; bases unmatched to any gene: 7. Germline loops: CDR1 MGHRA, CDR2 YSYEKL. CDR3 length: 16 amino acids. The receptor's source is a man between 65 and 85 years old with active or convalescent COVID-19. Sequencing was done on a sample of peripheral blood. This rearrangement joins TRBV4-1 to TRBJ1-3; TRBD1 aligns across 8 bases. The CDR3 is CASSHPLTGDGNTIYF. The CDR3 region has the DNA TGCGCCAGCAGCCATCCCCTGACAGGGGATGGAAACACCATATATTTT.